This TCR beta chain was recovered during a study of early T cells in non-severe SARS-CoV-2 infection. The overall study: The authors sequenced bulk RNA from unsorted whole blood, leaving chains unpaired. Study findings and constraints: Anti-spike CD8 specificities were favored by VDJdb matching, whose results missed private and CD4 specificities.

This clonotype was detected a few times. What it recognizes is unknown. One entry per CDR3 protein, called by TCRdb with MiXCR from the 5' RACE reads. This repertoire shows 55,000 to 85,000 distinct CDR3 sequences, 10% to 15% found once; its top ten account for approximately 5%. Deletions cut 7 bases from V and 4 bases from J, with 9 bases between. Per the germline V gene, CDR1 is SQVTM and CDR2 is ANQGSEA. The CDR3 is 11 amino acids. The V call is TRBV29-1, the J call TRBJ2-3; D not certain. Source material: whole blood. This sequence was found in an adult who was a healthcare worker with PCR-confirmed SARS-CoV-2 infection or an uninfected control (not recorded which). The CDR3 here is CSGRFPDTQYF. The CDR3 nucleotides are TGCAGCGGACGGTTTCCAGATACGCAGTATTTT.